This passage covers 5 T cell receptor beta chains from one sample sequenced in a study of T cells after posttransplantation cyclophosphamide. Busulfan-fludarabine conditioning, marrow transplant, and cyclophosphamide on days +3 and +4 were administered. Clones were sequenced by immunoSEQ multiplex PCR, and TCRdb holds only the in-frame ones, with some missing. The top ten hold roughly 7.4% of the sample, which has tens of thousands of clones, around 80% seen once. The specimen was CD4+ T cells sorted from blood, collected roughly 2,000 days after a stem cell transplant with posttransplant cyclophosphamide. The source of these receptors is a female patient between 40 and 55 years old who received an allogeneic stem cell transplant from a related donor, was CMV-positive, and had no GVHD. Some of the T cells may derive from the graft donor.

This chain links TRBV14 with TRBJ2-7; 10 bases line up with TRBD1. V was clipped by 1 base and J by 6 bases; unmatched bases: 3. This CDR3 spans 14 amino acids. Looked up from germline, CDR1 is SGHDN and CDR2 is FVKESK. The CDR3 sequence: CASSQATGGVEQYF. Written as DNA, the CDR3 is TGTGCCAGCAGCCAAGCGACAGGGGGCGTCGAGCAGTACTTC.

V usage is TRBV6-5 and J usage is TRBJ2-2; a weak D match, TRBD1 (6 bases). This CDR3 has 15 residues. The V gene's germline CDR1 is MNHEY and CDR2 SVGAGI. Trimming cost V 6 bases and J 3 bases, with 14 bases left between them. DNA of the CDR3: TGTGCCAGCAGACCGGACAGCCGGGACACCGGGGAGCTGTTTTTT. It is translated as CASRPDSRDTGELFF.

This chain links TRBV9 with TRBJ2-1; 8 bases line up with TRBD2. Germline V lookup: CDR1 SGDLS, CDR2 YYNGEE. Trimming removed 1 base from V and 3 bases from J; junction bases left unmatched: 6. The CDR3 is 16 residues long. CDR3 residues: CASSVLAGGSYNEQFF. For the CDR3, the DNA is TGTGCCAGCAGCGTATTGGCGGGGGGCAGCTACAATGAGCAGTTCTTC.

The chain recombines TRBV19 with TRBJ2-2; TRBD1 might be the D (6 bases). This CDR3 has 15 residues. Trimming took off 5 bases at V and 4 bases at J, with 14 bases between the two ends. The germline V gene encodes CDR1 LNHDA and CDR2 SQIVND (reference sequence). The CDR3 region is CASSPRTAPTGELFF. In DNA form, the CDR3 reads TGTGCCAGTAGTCCTCGGACAGCGCCCACCGGGGAGCTGTTTTTT.

A single count supports this clone. V usage is TRBV4-3 and J usage is TRBJ1-5, with D tentatively TRBD1 (6 bases). Germline CDR1 LGHNA, CDR2 YSLEER. The CDR3 is 16 residues long. Trimming left V 4 bases short and J 5 bases short, with 18 bases between. The CDR3 DNA sequence: TGCGCCAGCAGCCCGCGAGCAGGGGAAGCTTATCAGCCCCAGCATTTT. It specifies CASSPRAGEAYQPQHF.